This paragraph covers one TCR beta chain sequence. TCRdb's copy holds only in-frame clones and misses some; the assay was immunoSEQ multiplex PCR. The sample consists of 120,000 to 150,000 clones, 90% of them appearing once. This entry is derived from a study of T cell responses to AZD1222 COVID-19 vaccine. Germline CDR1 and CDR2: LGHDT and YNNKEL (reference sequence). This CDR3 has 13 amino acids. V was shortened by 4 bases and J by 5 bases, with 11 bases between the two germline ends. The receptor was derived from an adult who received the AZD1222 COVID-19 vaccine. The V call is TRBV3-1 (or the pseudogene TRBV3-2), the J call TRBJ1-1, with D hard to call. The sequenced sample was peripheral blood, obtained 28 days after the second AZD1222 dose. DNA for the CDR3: TGTGCCAGCAGCCGCGACCAGTCGACTGAAGCTTTCTTT. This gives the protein CASSRDQSTEAFF.